Each of the 22 T cell receptor beta chains below was sequenced from the same sample in a study of CD8 T cells in Susac syndrome. RNA, at about 0.45 to 1 ug, was reverse transcribed with random hexamers. TCRdb analysed the immunoSEQ multiplex PCR reads with MiXCR anew, one entry per CDR3 protein. Of just over 150,000 distinct CDR3 sequences listed, approximately 95% are singletons. The sample comprised CD4+ T cells from PBMCs. Receptor source: a human donor with Susac syndrome.

The chain links TRBV15 to TRBJ1-6, with D uncertain. Germline V gene data show CDR1 as LNHNV and CDR2 as YYDKDF (reference sequence). CDR3 length: 16 amino acids. Between the trimmed V and J ends, which lost 0 bases and 7 bases, there was a span of 13 bases. The CDR3 DNA reads as TGTGCCACCAGCAGAGATCCGCAGCCGTGGAATTCACCCCTCCACTTT. It specifies CATSRDPQPWNSPLHF.

The chain is built from TRBV29-1 and TRBJ1-2; 7 nucleotides line up with TRBD1. V was pared by 4 bases and J by 8 bases, with 13 bases of the junction left unmatched. CDR3 length: 14 amino acids. Looked up from germline, CDR1 is SQVTM and CDR2 is ANQGSEA. This chain's CDR3 is CSVGPTGEGRGYTF. The CDR3 nucleotides read TGCAGCGTTGGACCTACAGGGGAGGGAAGAGGCTACACCTTC.

The genes are TRBV9 and TRBJ2-2; no reliable D call. The germline gives CDR1 SGDLS, CDR2 YYNGEE. V was clipped by 4 bases and J by 8 bases, with 15 bases between them. The CDR3 has 14 residues. The CDR3 protein is CASSLRAPPGELFF. The CDR3 DNA follows: TGTGCCAGCAGCCTCCGGGCCCCACCGGGGGAGCTGTTTTTT.

The genes are TRBV9 and TRBJ2-1; D may match TRBD1 or TRBD2 (5 bases each). V was trimmed by 0 bases and J by 5 bases, leaving 12 bases between them. Germline-derived CDR1 and CDR2 are SGDLS and YYNGEE. There are 15 residues in the CDR3. CDR3 sequence reads: CASSVGPGPHNEQFF. The CDR3 bases are TGTGCCAGCAGCGTAGGCCCGGGACCCCACAATGAGCAGTTCTTC.

J is TRBJ1-2 and V is TRBV9; no definite D call. CDR3 size: 16 residues. Trimming stripped 1 base from V and 0 bases from J, with 13 bases between. Germline CDR1 reads SGDLS; CDR2 reads YYNGEE. The CDR3 is CASSVLDTFTNYGYTF. The CDR3 DNA reads as TGTGCCAGCAGCGTACTCGACACATTCACTAACTATGGCTACACCTTC.

The rearrangement joins TRBV20-1 to TRBJ2-7, with 9 bases fitting TRBD1. V lost 0 bases and J lost 4; bases outside the gene matches: 10. The germline V gene has CDR1 DFQATT and CDR2 SNEGSKA (reference sequence). CDR3 length equals 16 residues. Here the CDR3 reads CSARDEAGTGSYEQYF. DNA of the CDR3: TGCAGTGCTAGAGATGAAGCCGGGACAGGGAGTTACGAGCAGTACTTC.

The chain combines TRBV6-2 or TRBV6-3 with TRBJ2-1, with D possibly matching TRBD1 (6 bases). V lost 7 bases and J lost 2, with 9 bases in between. From germline, CDR1 is MNHEY and CDR2 SVGEGT. The CDR3 runs to 13 residues. The CDR3 is CASTRDTYNEQFF. The DNA for the CDR3 is TGTGCCAGCACCCGGGACACCTACAATGAGCAGTTCTTC.

The chain uses TRBV25-1 and TRBJ1-5; the D is unclear. Germline V CDR1 and CDR2: MGHDK, SYGVNS. Trimming took off 3 bases at V and 6 bases at J, with 12 bases between the two ends. This CDR3 has 14 residues. The DNA of the CDR3 is TGTGCCAGCAGTGACCATGATTTGGGTCAGCCCCAGCATTTT. Translating it yields CASSDHDLGQPQHF.

The chain is built from TRBV7-9 and TRBJ1-4; D gene uncertain. The V gene lost 5 bases and the J gene lost 5 bases, with 6 bases spanning the gap. The germline V gene has CDR1 SEHNR and CDR2 FQNEAQ (reference sequence). The CDR3 contains 12 residues. The CDR3 DNA reads TGTGCCAGCAGCGTAGGGAATGAAAAACTGTTTTTT. This sequence encodes CASSVGNEKLFF. The complete variable domain, with remaining parts taken from reference TRBV7-9 and TRBJ1-4, reads DTGVSQNPRHKITKRGQNVTFRCDPISEHNRLYWYRQTLGQGPEFLTYFQNEAQLEKSRLLSDRFSAERPKGSFSTLEIQRTEQGDSAMYLCASSVGNEKLFFGSGTQLSVL.

On this clonotype: The CDR3 does not end in the conserved phenylalanine or tryptophan, so this is likely a read error. The chain links TRBV28 to TRBJ1-4; TRBD1 might be the D (5 bases). Germline CDR1 MDHEN, CDR2 SYDVKM. The ends were cut back, 6 bases at V and 6 bases at J, with 11 bases in the middle. This CDR3 region has 13 residues. DNA for the CDR3: TGTGCCAGCAGGAGGGGACGGGATGAAAAACTGTTTTCT. This translates into CASRRGRDEKLFS.

The chain links TRBV18 to TRBJ2-5, with no clear D. Germline CDR1 and CDR2: KGHSH and LQKENI. This CDR3 comprises 11 residues. V lost 1 base and J lost 5, with 2 bases in between. The CDR3 sequence is CASSPRETQYF. The CDR3 nucleotides read TGTGCCAGCTCACCACGGGAGACCCAGTACTTC.

The chain links TRBV5-1 to TRBJ1-4, with a possible D match to TRBD1 (5 bases). The CDR3 sequence is 14 residues long. The V gene lost 0 bases and the J gene lost 11 bases, with 14 bases spanning the gap. The germline V gene has CDR1 SGHRS and CDR2 YFSETQ. The CDR3 DNA is TGCGCCAGCAGCTTGGTAATAGGGGAAGGGAAACTGTTTTTT. Translated, it gives CASSLVIGEGKLFF.

The chain carries TRBV29-1 and TRBJ2-7; the match to TRBD1 covers 8 bases. Trimming cost V 6 bases and J 5 bases; bases outside gene matches: 9. This CDR3 comprises 13 residues. Germline assignment: CDR1 SQVTM and CDR2 ANQGSEA. The CDR3 coding sequence is TGCAGCGTCTCAGGGGGCTTTCTCCACGAGCAGTACTTC. Translating it yields CSVSGGFLHEQYF.

CDR3 sequence: CASSGEGAFGNTIYF. The DNA for the CDR3 is TGTGCCAGCAGCGGGGAGGGGGCCTTTGGAAACACCATATATTTT. The chain carries TRBV14 and TRBJ1-3; 7 nucleotides match TRBD1. The V gene end was trimmed by 5 bases and the J gene end by 3 bases; junction bases not matched to a gene: 7. The CDR3 extends over 15 amino acids. The germline gives CDR1 SGHDN, CDR2 FVKESK.

The chain has TRBV20-1 and TRBJ2-5; D call uncertain. Trimming pared 3 bases from V and 0 bases from J, leaving 8 bases between. This CDR3 spans 13 amino acids. Germline loops: CDR1 DFQATT, CDR2 SNEGSKA (reference sequence). The CDR3 DNA follows: TGCAGTGCTAGTGGGGATTACCAAGAGACCCAGTACTTC. Translating gives CSASGDYQETQYF.

The genes are TRBV11-2 and TRBJ2-7, with no clear D. V shed 6 bases and J shed 0 bases, with 9 bases lying between them. In germline, CDR1 is SGHAT, CDR2 FQNNGV. This CDR3 has 13 residues. Written as DNA, the CDR3 is TGTGCCAGCAGTCTTACATTCTCCTACGAGCAGTACTTC. Translation gives CASSLTFSYEQYF.

Points on this clonotype: The CDR3 ends on some other residue instead of the conserved phenylalanine or tryptophan, so this is likely a read error. This chain joins TRBV7-8 and TRBJ2-7; D not certain. Germline-derived CDR1 and CDR2 are SGHVS and FQNEAQ. The CDR3 extends over 13 amino acids. V lost 5 bases and J lost 2, with 10 bases in between. The CDR3 nucleotides are TGTGCCAGCAGCGGCGATCTAACCTACGAGCAGTACCTC. It codes for CASSGDLTYEQYL.

The chain links TRBV20-1 to TRBJ2-3, with TRBD1 identical over 9 bases. Trimming took 6 bases from V and 6 from J; bases not matched to a gene: 7. In germline, CDR1 is DFQATT, CDR2 SNEGSKA (reference sequence). This CDR3 contains 13 residues. In DNA form, the CDR3 reads TGCAGTGCCTTACAGGGGGCAGGTGATACGCAGTATTTT. Encoded protein: CSALQGAGDTQYF.

This chain links TRBV9 with TRBJ1-2; 8 positions agree with TRBD1. The CDR3 runs to 15 residues. V was clipped by 3 bases and J by 2 bases; unmatched bases: 6. Germline V lookup: CDR1 SGDLS, CDR2 YYNGEE. CDR3 protein: CASSAQGAKNYGYTF. CDR3 in DNA: TGTGCCAGCAGCGCCCAGGGGGCGAAAAACTATGGCTACACCTTC.

V usage is TRBV2 and J usage is TRBJ2-7; D is unclear. Germline values: CDR1 SNHLY, CDR2 FYNNEI. The CDR3 is made up of 11 amino acids. V was trimmed by 4 bases and J by 7 bases, leaving 8 bases between them. Written as DNA, the CDR3 is TGTGCCAGCAGTGTTGGGGTTGAGCAGTACTTC. Protein product: CASSVGVEQYF. Filled out from reference TRBV2 and TRBJ2-7, the complete variable domain reads EPEVTQTPSHQVTQMGQEVILRCVPISNHLYFYWYRQILGQKVEFLVSFYNNEISEKSEIFDDQFSVERPDGSNFTLKIRSTKLEDSAMYFCASSVGVEQYFGPGTRLTVT.

With respect to this clonotype: An end of the junction differs from the germline gene, which may be a read error. The chain recombines TRBV27 with TRBJ2-7; D gene unclear. CDR1 MNHEY and CDR2 SMNVEV come from the germline V gene (reference sequence). The CDR3 spans 13 residues. DNA of the CDR3: TGTGCCAGCAGTTTATCGGGTGACCCCGAGCGGTACTTC. Translating it yields CASSLSGDPERYF.

J is TRBJ2-1 and V is TRBV2, with TRBD2 identical over 9 bases. The CDR3 has 14 residues. Trimming at V came to 5 bases and at J to 2 bases, leaving 1 base not matched to a gene. The germline V gene encodes CDR1 SNHLY and CDR2 FYNNEI. The CDR3 DNA is TGTGCCAGCAGTATAGCGGGGGCCTACAATGAGCAGTTCTTC. Translating gives CASSIAGAYNEQFF.